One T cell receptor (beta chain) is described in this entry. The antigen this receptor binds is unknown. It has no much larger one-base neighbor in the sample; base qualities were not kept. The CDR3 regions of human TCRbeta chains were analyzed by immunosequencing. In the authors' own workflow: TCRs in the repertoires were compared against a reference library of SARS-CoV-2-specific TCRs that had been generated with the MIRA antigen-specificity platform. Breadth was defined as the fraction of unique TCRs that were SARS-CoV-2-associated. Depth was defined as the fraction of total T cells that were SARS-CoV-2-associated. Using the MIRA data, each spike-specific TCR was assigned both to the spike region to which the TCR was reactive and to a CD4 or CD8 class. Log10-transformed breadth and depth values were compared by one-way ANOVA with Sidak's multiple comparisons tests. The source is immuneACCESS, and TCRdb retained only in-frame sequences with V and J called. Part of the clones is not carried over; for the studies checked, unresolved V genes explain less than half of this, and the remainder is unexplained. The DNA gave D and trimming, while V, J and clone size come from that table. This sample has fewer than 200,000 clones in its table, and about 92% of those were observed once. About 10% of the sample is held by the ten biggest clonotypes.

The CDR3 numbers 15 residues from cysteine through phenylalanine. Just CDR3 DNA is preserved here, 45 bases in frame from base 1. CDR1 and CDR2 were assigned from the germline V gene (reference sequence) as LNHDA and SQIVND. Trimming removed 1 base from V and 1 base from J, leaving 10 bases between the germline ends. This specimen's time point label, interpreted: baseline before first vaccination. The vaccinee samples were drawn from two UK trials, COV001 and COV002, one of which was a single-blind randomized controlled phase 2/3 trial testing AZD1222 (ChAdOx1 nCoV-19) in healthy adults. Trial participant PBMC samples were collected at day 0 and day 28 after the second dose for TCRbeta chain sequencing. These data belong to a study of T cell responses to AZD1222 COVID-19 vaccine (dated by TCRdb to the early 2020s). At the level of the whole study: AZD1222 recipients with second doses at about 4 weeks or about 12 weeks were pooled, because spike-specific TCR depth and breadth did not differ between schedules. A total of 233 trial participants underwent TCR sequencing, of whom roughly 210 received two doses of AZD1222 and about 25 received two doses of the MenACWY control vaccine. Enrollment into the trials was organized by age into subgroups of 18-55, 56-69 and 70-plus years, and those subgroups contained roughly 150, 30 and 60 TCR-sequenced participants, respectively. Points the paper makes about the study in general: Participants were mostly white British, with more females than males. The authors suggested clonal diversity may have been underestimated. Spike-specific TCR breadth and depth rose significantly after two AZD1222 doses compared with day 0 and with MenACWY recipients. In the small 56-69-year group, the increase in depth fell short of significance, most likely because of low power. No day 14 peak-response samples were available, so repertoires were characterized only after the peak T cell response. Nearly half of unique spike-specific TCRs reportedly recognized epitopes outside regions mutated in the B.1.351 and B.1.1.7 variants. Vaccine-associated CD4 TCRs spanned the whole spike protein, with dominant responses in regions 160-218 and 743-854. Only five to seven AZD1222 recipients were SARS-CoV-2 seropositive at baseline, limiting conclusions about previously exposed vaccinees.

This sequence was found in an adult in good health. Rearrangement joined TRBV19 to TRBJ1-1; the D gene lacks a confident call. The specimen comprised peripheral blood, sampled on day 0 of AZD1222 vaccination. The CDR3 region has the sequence CASSIAPGANTEAFF. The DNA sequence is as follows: TGTGCCAGTAGTATAGCCCCGGGTGCGAACACTGAAGCTTTCTTT.